Following are 20 T cell receptor beta chains from one sample sequenced in a study of vaccination effects on CD4 cells after COVID-19. Their cognate antigens are unknown. TCRdb keeps only in-frame clones here, not all; method: immunoSEQ multiplex PCR. The sample has roughly 73,000 clones, over 65% seen once; the top ten hold around 5%. Antigen-specific CD4+ T cell clonotypes were called by their expansion after viral peptide-pool culture in ViraFEST. CD4+ T cell isolation took place after approximately 11 days of culture. Between March and December 2020, the person had a SARS-CoV-2 infection that PCR confirmed. The sample here was CD4+ T cells from PBMCs cultured with HIV peptides, taken before COVID-19 vaccination. The subset denotes: HIV-1 Nef peptide pool negative control/reference culture. The receptors stem from a human donor who had a prior SARS-CoV-2 infection.

The chain is built from TRBV5-1 and TRBJ2-1; 7 bases match TRBD2. The germline gives CDR1 SGHRS, CDR2 YFSETQ. J was trimmed by 5 bases and V by 0 bases; bases with no gene match: 8. The CDR3 is made up of 16 amino acids. The CDR3 DNA is TGCGCCAGCAGCTTGGGGGGGGGTATGAGTGACAATGAGCAGTTCTTC. Translation: CASSLGGGMSDNEQFF.

This clone was found a few times. The chain is built from TRBV21-1 and TRBJ1-4; the table assigns TRBD1, which was not confirmed against the DNA. TRBV21-1 is classified as a pseudogene. This CDR3 has 17 residues. The CDR3 protein is CASSKEMTGGFCEKLFF. CDR3 sequence (DNA): TGTGCCAGCAGCAAAGAAATGACAGGGGGCTTCTGTGAAAAACTGTTTTTT.

The V call is TRBV5-3, the J call TRBJ2-5; TRBD1 agrees at 9 bases. Being an ORF, TRBV5-3 has a function that is uncertain. V was clipped by 0 bases and J by 5 bases; unmatched bases: 8. CDR3 length equals 16 residues. CDR3 protein: CARSLGRDRVLETQYF. In DNA form, the CDR3 reads TGTGCCAGAAGCTTGGGCCGGGACAGGGTGCTGGAGACCCAGTACTTC.

The count of this clone is one. The chain employs TRBV4-2 and TRBJ2-1; 11 bases align to TRBD2. Trimming removed 4 bases from V and 9 bases from J; junction bases left unmatched: 11. The length of the CDR3 is 16 residues. Germline values: CDR1 LGHNA, CDR2 YNFKEQ. CDR3: CASSPRALAGGREQFF. The DNA for the CDR3 is TGTGCCAGCAGCCCACGGGCCCTAGCGGGAGGTCGTGAGCAGTTCTTC.

V gene TRBV6-5 combines with J gene TRBJ1-1; D call uncertain. Looked up from germline, CDR1 is MNHEY and CDR2 is SVGAGI. This CDR3 is built from 15 residues. Deletions cut 7 bases from V and 0 bases from J, with 15 bases between. The CDR3 region has the DNA TGTGCCAGCAATCTCTTAGGACGGCTGAACACTGAAGCTTTCTTT. It translates to CASNLLGRLNTEAFF.

J is TRBJ2-7 and V is TRBV20-1, with TRBD2 matching over 10 bases. Losses at the gene ends were 3 bases for V and 4 bases for J; bases not matched to a gene: 3. Germline assignment: CDR1 DFQATT and CDR2 SNEGSKA (reference sequence). The CDR3 is 13 residues long. CDR3 sequence reads: CSASLSGGYEQYF. CDR3 bases: TGCAGTGCTAGTCTTAGCGGGGGGTACGAGCAGTACTTC.

This chain connects TRBV11-3 to TRBJ2-7; no clear D gene. Deletions cut 2 bases from V and 3 bases from J, with 8 bases between. The CDR3 consists of 13 residues. Germline lookup yields CDR1 SGHNT and CDR2 YENEEA. CDR3 coding DNA: TGTGCCAGCAGCTTATTCTCAGACTACGAGCAGTACTTC. Amino acid sequence: CASSLFSDYEQYF.

The genes are TRBV5-4 and TRBJ1-6; 7 bases agree with TRBD1. The V gene's germline CDR1 is SGHNT and CDR2 YYREEE (reference sequence). The V segment lost 4 bases and the J segment 7 bases; nucleotides outside the gene matches: 8. The CDR3 consists of 15 residues. The DNA of the CDR3 is TGTGCCAGCAGCCGACAGGGAGGGGACAATTCACCCCTCCACTTT. Protein: CASSRQGGDNSPLHF. Based on the CDR3 plus reference TRBV5-4 and TRBJ1-6, the full variable domain is ETGVTQSPTHLIKTRGQQVTLRCSSQSGHNTVSWYQQALGQGPQFIFQYYREEENGRGNFPPRFSGLQFPNYSSELNVNALELDDSALYLCASSRQGGDNSPLHFGNGTRLTVT.

The rearrangement links TRBV2 to TRBJ1-2; D not certain. The CDR3 loop spans 13 amino acids. Trimming pared 0 bases from V and 10 bases from J, leaving 12 bases between. Germline-derived CDR1 and CDR2 are SNHLY and FYNNEI. CDR3 region: CASSEAWSRDYTF. CDR3 coding DNA: TGTGCCAGCAGTGAAGCTTGGTCCCGCGACTACACCTTC.

This chain uses TRBV5-1 with TRBJ1-1; D gene unclear. In germline, CDR1 is SGHRS, CDR2 YFSETQ. V lost 0 bases and J 0 bases, leaving 9 bases between the germline ends. The CDR3 totals 15 residues. This chain's CDR3 is CASSLGGGLNTEAFF. Written as DNA, the CDR3 is TGCGCCAGCAGCTTGGGGGGAGGGTTGAACACTGAAGCTTTCTTT.

This rearrangement joins TRBV19 to TRBJ2-7; D uncertain. Germline-derived CDR1 and CDR2 are LNHDA and SQIVND (reference sequence). V lost 7 bases and J lost 6, with 19 bases in between. CDR3 size: 14 residues. The CDR3 spells CASKPLGDVAEQYF. CDR3 bases: TGTGCCAGTAAACCCCTTGGTGACGTCGCCGAGCAGTACTTC.

The rearrangement joins TRBV2 to TRBJ1-1, with D perhaps TRBD1 (6 bases). The CDR3 runs to 12 residues. Germline CDR1 SNHLY, CDR2 FYNNEI. Trimming stripped 6 bases from V and 12 bases from J, with 17 bases between. CDR3 loop: CASRTTGTGPFF. CDR3 in DNA: TGTGCCAGCAGAACCACAGGGACGGGACCTTTCTTT.

This clone turned up a few times. The CDR3 protein is CASSHRRGSNEKLFF. CDR3 nucleotide sequence: TGTGCCAGCAGCCACCGCCGGGGGAGTAATGAAAAACTGTTTTTT. The genes are TRBV13 and TRBJ1-4; maybe TRBD1 (5 bases). V was trimmed by 5 bases and J by 4 bases, leaving 14 bases between them. Germline V CDR1 and CDR2: PRHDT, FYEKMQ (reference sequence). The CDR3 contains 15 residues.

The CDR3 nucleotides are TGTGCCAGCTCACCTCTAGGGAATGACGGGGAGCTGTTTTTT. It encodes CASSPLGNDGELFF. The rearrangement uses TRBV18 and TRBJ2-2; no firm D call. The CDR3 is 14 amino acids. The germline gives CDR1 KGHSH, CDR2 LQKENI. V lost 3 bases, J lost 7 bases, and 12 bases lay in between.

The genes are TRBV18 and TRBJ1-6; 10 nucleotides align to TRBD1. J gave up 9 bases and V 3 bases, and 11 bases lay outside the gene matches. The CDR3 runs to 17 residues. CDR1 is KGHSH and CDR2 is LQKENI in the germline V gene. Written as DNA, the CDR3 is TGTGCCAGCTCACCGGCCGGGACAGGGGCTTGGGTTTCACCCCTCCACTTT. Its translation: CASSPAGTGAWVSPLHF.

The chain is built from TRBV2 and TRBJ2-2, with 10 nucleotides matching TRBD2. Germline V gene sequence: CDR1 SNHLY, CDR2 FYNNEI. Trimming cost V 5 bases and J 6 bases; bases outside gene matches: 9. The CDR3 consists of 16 residues. The CDR3 here is CASSSDLAGVAGELFF. DNA of the CDR3: TGTGCCAGCAGTTCCGATCTAGCGGGGGTCGCCGGGGAGCTGTTTTTT.

J is TRBJ1-5 and V is TRBV19; a possible D gene is TRBD1 (6 bases). V was trimmed by 5 bases and J by 4 bases, leaving 21 bases between them. The CDR3 spans 17 residues. From germline, CDR1 is LNHDA and CDR2 SQIVND (reference sequence). CDR3 protein: CASSAPPNRDGNQPQHF. The CDR3 DNA reads TGTGCCAGTAGTGCCCCCCCAAACAGGGACGGTAATCAGCCCCAGCATTTT. Filled out from reference TRBV19 and TRBJ1-5, the complete variable domain reads DGGITQSPKYLFRKEGQNVTLSCEQNLNHDAMYWYRQDPGQGLRLIYYSQIVNDFQKGDIAEGYSVSREKKESFPLTVTSAQKNPTAFYLCASSAPPNRDGNQPQHFGDGTRLSIL.

This rearrangement joins TRBV19 to TRBJ1-6, with 9 bases that match TRBD1. Germline values: CDR1 LNHDA, CDR2 SQIVND (reference sequence). The CDR3 covers 16 residues. V was clipped by 5 bases and J by 6 bases; unmatched bases: 8. CDR3 residues: CASSLAGTGINSPLHF. The DNA of the CDR3 is TGTGCCAGTAGTCTCGCCGGGACAGGGATTAATTCACCCCTCCACTTT.

A word on this clone: One junction end disagrees with the germline gene, perhaps due to a read error. This chain uses TRBV18 with TRBJ1-3, with D maybe TRBD1 (5 bases). The CDR3 loop spans 17 amino acids. The germline V gene has CDR1 KGHSH and CDR2 LQKENI. The CDR3 reads CASSRDLRDVGGNTIYF. For the CDR3, the DNA is TGTGCCAGTTCACGAGACCTACGGGACGTAGGGGGAAACACCATATATTTT.

The chain uses TRBV10-3 and TRBJ2-6; no reliable D call. V was pared by 3 bases and J by 0 bases, with 12 bases between. The CDR3 has 17 residues. Germline lookup yields CDR1 ENHRY and CDR2 SYGVKD. The CDR3, as DNA: TGTGCCATCAGTGATACGGGCCCTTCCTCTGGGGCCAACGTCCTGACTTTC. Residues: CAISDTGPSSGANVLTF.